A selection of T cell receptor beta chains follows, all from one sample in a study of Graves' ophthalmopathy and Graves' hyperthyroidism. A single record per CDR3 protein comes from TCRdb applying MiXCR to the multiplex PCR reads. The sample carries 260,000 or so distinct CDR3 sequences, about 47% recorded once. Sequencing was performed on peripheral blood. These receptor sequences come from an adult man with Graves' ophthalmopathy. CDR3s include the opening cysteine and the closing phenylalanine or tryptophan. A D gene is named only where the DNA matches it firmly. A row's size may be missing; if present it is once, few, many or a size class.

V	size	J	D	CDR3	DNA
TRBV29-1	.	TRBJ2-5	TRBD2	CSVILAGGKETQYF	TGCAGCGTTATCCTAGCGGGGGGAAAAGAGACCCAGTACTTC
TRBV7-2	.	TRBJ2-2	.	CASSPIEGANTGELFF	TGTGCCAGCAGCCCCATAGAGGGCGCGAACACCGGGGAGCTGTTTTTT
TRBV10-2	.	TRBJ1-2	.	CASSDPLGQAYGYTF	TGCGCCAGCAGTGACCCCTTAGGGCAGGCCTATGGCTACACCTTC
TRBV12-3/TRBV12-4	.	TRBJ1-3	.	CASHGGSGNTIYF	TGTGCCAGCCATGGGGGTTCTGGAAACACCATATATTTT
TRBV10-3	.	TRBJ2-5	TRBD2	CAISEPGTSGRPETQYF	TGTGCCATCAGTGAGCCTGGGACTAGCGGGAGGCCAGAGACCCAGTACTTC
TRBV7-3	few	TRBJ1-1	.	CASSLPGRTEAFF	TGTGCCAGCAGTCTCCCAGGGCGCACTGAAGCTTTCTTT
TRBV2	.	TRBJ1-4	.	CASSFAPKTHEKLFF	TGTGCCAGCAGTTTTGCGCCCAAGACCCATGAAAAACTGTTTTTT
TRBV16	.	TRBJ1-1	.	CASSQWTDNTEAFF	TGTGCCAGCAGCCAATGGACAGATAACACTGAAGCTTTCTTT
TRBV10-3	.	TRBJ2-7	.	CASSSYGDEQYF	TGTGCCAGCAGTTCGTACGGCGACGAGCAGTACTTC
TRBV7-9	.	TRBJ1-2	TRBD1	CASSSETGELDYGYTF	TGTGCCAGCAGCTCCGAGACAGGGGAATTGGACTATGGCTACACCTTC
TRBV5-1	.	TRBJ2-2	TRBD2	CASSLQTSGPGAGELFF	TGCGCCAGCAGCTTGCAGACTAGCGGTCCCGGGGCCGGGGAGCTGTTTTTT
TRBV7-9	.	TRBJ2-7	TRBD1	CASSLYRGAIYEQYF	TGTGCCAGCAGCTTATACAGGGGGGCGATCTACGAGCAGTACTTC
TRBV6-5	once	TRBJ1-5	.	CASRLNVVLVAWTAGSNQPQHF	TGTGCCAGCCGCTTAAACGTTGTTCTTGTCGCGTGGACAGCCGGTAGCAATCAGCCCCAGCATTTT
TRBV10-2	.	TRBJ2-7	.	CASSYPLDPYEQYF	TGTGCCAGCAGTTACCCTTTGGACCCCTACGAGCAGTACTTC
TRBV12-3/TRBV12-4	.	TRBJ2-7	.	CASSQRRDWEQYF	TGTGCCAGCAGCCAAAGGCGGGACTGGGAGCAGTACTTC
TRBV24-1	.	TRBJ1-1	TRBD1	CATSATGTGDTEAFF	TGTGCCACCAGTGCTACCGGGACAGGAGACACTGAAGCTTTCTTT
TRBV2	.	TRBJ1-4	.	CASSLLSTNEKLFF	TGTGCCAGCAGCTTACTGAGTACTAATGAAAAACTGTTTTTT
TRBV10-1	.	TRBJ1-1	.	CASANRERTEAFF	TGCGCCAGTGCGAACAGGGAGAGGACTGAAGCTTTCTTT
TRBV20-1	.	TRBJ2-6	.	CSARDKGTGANVLTF	TGCAGTGCTAGAGATAAGGGTACCGGGGCCAACGTCCTGACTTTC
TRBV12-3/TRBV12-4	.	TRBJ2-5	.	CASSAPQQGGETQYF	TGTGCCAGCAGTGCCCCTCAGCAGGGTGGAGAGACCCAGTACTTC
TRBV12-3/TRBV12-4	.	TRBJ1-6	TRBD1	CASKVQGADSPLHF	TGTGCCAGCAAGGTACAGGGGGCAGATTCACCCCTCCACTTT
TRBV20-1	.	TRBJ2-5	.	CSARVGGQETQHF	TGCAGTGCTAGGGTTGGGGGGCAAGAGACCCAGCACTTC
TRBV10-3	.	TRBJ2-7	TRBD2	CASSLRLASYEQYF	TGTGCCAGCAGTTTGAGACTAGCGAGCTACGAGCAGTACTTC
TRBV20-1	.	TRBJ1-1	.	CSAREWNTEASF	TGCAGTGCTAGAGAGTGGAACACTGAAGCTTCCTTT
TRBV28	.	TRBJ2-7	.	CATTSGGQYEQYF	TGTGCCACCACCTCAGGGGGGCAGTACGAGCAGTACTTC
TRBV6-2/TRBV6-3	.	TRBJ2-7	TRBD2	CASSLGTSGRNYEQYF	TGTGCCAGCAGCTTGGGGACTAGCGGGCGAAACTACGAGCAGTACTTC
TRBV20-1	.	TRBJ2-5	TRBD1	CSARRGTGLETQYF	TGCAGTGCAAGGAGGGGGACAGGACTAGAGACCCAGTACTTC
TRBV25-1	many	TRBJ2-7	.	CASSDAGQRNEQYF	TGTGCCAGCAGTGACGCCGGACAGAGGAACGAGCAGTACTTC
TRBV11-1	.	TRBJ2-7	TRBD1	CASSGLLKGVQGIYEQYF	TGTGCCAGCAGCGGACTCCTTAAGGGGGTACAGGGGATCTACGAGCAGTACTTC
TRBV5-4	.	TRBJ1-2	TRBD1	CASSFQGAGGYTF	TGTGCCAGCAGCTTCCAGGGGGCCGGAGGCTACACCTTC
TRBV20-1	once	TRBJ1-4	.	CSAAPGTTAEKLFF	TGCAGTGCTGCCCCCGGGACAACAGCCGAAAAACTGTTTTTT
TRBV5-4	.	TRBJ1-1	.	CASSFDVAVTEAFF	TGTGCCAGCAGCTTTGACGTCGCCGTCACTGAAGCTTTCTTT
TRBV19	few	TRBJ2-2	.	CASSNRRTATNTGELFF	TGTGCCAGCTCCAACCGCCGGACAGCCACTAACACCGGGGAGCTGTTTTTT
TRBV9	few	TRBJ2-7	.	CASSVGPGSGEQYF	TGTGCCAGCAGCGTAGGCCCAGGGTCAGGAGAGCAGTACTTC
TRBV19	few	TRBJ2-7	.	CASSDPGRTYYEQYF	TGTGCCAGTAGTGATCCGGGACGGACCTACTACGAGCAGTACTTC
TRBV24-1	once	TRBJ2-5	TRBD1	CATSGTGTGNEETQYF	TGTGCCACCAGTGGTACCGGGACAGGGAATGAAGAGACCCAGTACTTC
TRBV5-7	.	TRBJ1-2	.	CASSSSGGYTF	TGTGCCAGCAGCTCCTCGGGGGGCTACACCTTC
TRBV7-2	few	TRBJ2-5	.	CASSGLGSGARSETQYF	TGTGCCAGCAGCGGGCTGGGGAGCGGAGCAAGAAGTGAGACCCAGTACTTC
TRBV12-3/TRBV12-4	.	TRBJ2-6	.	CAGVFIRGGHNNVLTF	TGTGCTGGAGTGTTTATCAGGGGGGGGCACAACAACGTCCTGACTTTC
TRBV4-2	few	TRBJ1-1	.	CASSLRVGGGEAFF	TGTGCCAGCAGCCTAAGGGTAGGTGGGGGTGAAGCTTTCTTT
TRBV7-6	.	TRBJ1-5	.	CASSPTDLNQPQHF	TGTGCCAGCAGCCCGACAGACCTCAATCAGCCCCAGCATTTT
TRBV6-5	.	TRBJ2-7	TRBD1	CASSGGGQGADEQYF	TGTGCCAGCAGTGGAGGGGGACAGGGGGCAGATGAGCAGTACTTC
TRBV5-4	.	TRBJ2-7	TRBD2	CASSPGTSGGAEQYF	TGTGCCAGCAGCCCCGGGACTAGCGGGGGGGCCGAGCAGTACTTC
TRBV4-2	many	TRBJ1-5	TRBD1	CASSQGDRGQPQHF	TGTGCCAGCAGCCAAGGGGACAGGGGTCAGCCCCAGCATTTT
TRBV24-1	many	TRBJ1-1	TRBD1	CATSDLGQEIGAFF	TGTGCCACCAGTGACCTCGGACAGGAGATTGGAGCTTTCTTT
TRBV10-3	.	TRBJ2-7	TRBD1	CASSSPGTGLSYEQYF	TGTGCCAGCAGTTCGCCCGGGACAGGGCTTTCCTACGAGCAGTACTTC
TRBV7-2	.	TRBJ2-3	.	CASSLQVTDTQYF	TGTGCCAGCAGCCTCCAGGTCACAGATACGCAGTATTTT
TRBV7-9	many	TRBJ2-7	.	CASSLATVSGTYEQYF	TGTGCCAGCAGCTTAGCAACCGTTAGCGGCACCTACGAGCAGTACTTC
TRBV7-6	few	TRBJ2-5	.	CASSSPGVEETQYF	TGTGCCAGCAGCTCCCCGGGTGTTGAAGAGACCCAGTACTTC
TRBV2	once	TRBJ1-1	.	CATSDPTYGTEAFF	TGTGCCACCAGTGACCCAACATATGGCACTGAAGCTTTCTTT
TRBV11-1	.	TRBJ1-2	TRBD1	CASSSDRGPDGYTF	TGTGCCAGCAGCTCAGACAGGGGGCCGGATGGCTACACCTTC
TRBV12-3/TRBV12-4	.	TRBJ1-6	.	CASSFSRTADNSPLHF	TGTGCCAGCAGTTTTAGCAGGACAGCAGATAATTCACCCCTCCACTTT
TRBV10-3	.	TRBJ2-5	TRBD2	CAIRGTSGDQETQYF	TGTGCCATCAGAGGGACTAGCGGAGACCAAGAGACCCAGTACTTC
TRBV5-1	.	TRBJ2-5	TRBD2	CASSDGTSGSWETQYF	TGCGCCAGCAGCGACGGGACTAGCGGGAGTTGGGAGACCCAGTACTTC
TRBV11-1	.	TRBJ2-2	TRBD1	CASSRQGDRGTGELFF	TGTGCCAGCAGCAGGCAGGGGGACAGGGGCACCGGGGAGCTGTTTTTT
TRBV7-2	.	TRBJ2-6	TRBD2	CASSLSGTSGGANVLTF	TGTGCCAGCAGCCTTTCCGGGACTAGCGGGGGGGCCAACGTCCTGACTTTC
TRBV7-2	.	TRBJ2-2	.	CASSLGPGTGELFF	TGTGCCAGCAGCTTAGGGCCGGGAACCGGGGAGCTGTTTTTT